One sample yielded the 21 T cell receptor delta chains listed below, sequenced in a study of Vδ1+ human thymocytes (dated by TCRdb to the late 2010s). What the authors observed across the whole study: The thymic TRG and TRD repertoires appeared highly polyclonal, with Gaussian CDR3 length distributions, in contrast to the oligoclonal repertoires of peripheral blood.

This sample was sequenced with an Illumina MiSeq. RNA extraction was carried out with the RNeasy mini kit, and reverse transcription was then done using Superscript III. Multiplex PCR was used to generate CDR3 amplicons, with pooled V-gene forward primers and a constant-region reverse primer carrying Illumina adaptor overhangs. For TCRdb, the public reads were processed anew by CATT, and duplicate DNA sequences were folded into one row. The sample contains about 20,000 delta-chain clones, 6.5% to 10% of them found a single time. The top ten clones comprise roughly 0.98% of the sample. Antigens of these TCRs are unknown. The sequencing input was Vdelta1+ gamma-delta thymocytes from the thymus. The meaning of the sample's cell subset or site label: FACS-sorted CD3+ TCRalphabeta- TCRVdelta1+ TCRVdelta2- thymocytes. Every receptor here comes from a child younger than two who had congenital heart surgery.

This clone was observed a handful of times. The genes are TRDV1 and TRDJ1; D may correspond to TRDD2 or TRDD3 (7 bases each). The V gene's germline CDR1 is TSWWSYY and CDR2 QGS. This CDR3 is 20 amino acids long. With 0 bases removed from V and 5 bases from J, the gap between germline ends came to 28 bases. In DNA form, the CDR3 reads TGTGCTCTTGGGGAACTGCCTTCCTCCTTCAATGGGGGAACGGGGGATAAACTCATCTTT. Translating it yields CALGELPSSFNGGTGDKLIF.

The J gene is TRDJ1, the V gene TRDV1; D may correspond to TRDD2 or TRDD3 (6 bases each). V dropped 4 bases and J dropped 0 bases, with 24 bases sitting between them. CDR1 and CDR2 (germline): TSWWSYY, QGS. This CDR3 region has 19 residues. This CDR3 reads CALGGLLRRTGPYTDKLIF. The DNA for the CDR3 is TGTGCTCTTGGGGGACTCCTACGTCGGACTGGGCCGTACACCGATAAACTCATCTTT.

This clone came up a few times. Just one base apart from a much larger clone, this may be a read error. This chain links TRDV2 with TRDJ1; TRDD3 aligns across 9 bases. This CDR3 contains 14 residues. Germline CDR1 and CDR2: GEAIGNYY and EKD. Here the CDR3 DNA reads TGTGCCCGTGACGATTTCGACTGGGGGACTAAACTCATCTTT. Its translation is CARDDFDWGTKLIF.

This rearrangement joins TRDV1 to TRDJ1; TRDD3 matches 10 bases. Germline loops: CDR1 TSWWSYY, CDR2 QGS. This CDR3 spans 18 amino acids. The V gene end was trimmed by 1 base and the J gene end by 3 bases; junction bases not matched to a gene: 11. The CDR3 DNA sequence: TGTGCTCTTGGGGAACCTGCGGACTGGGGGATGGGGTCCGATAAACTCATCTTT. It codes for CALGEPADWGMGSDKLIF.

This rearrangement joins TRDV1 to TRDJ1; 13 bases are shared with TRDD3. Trimming took 2 bases from V and 2 from J; bases not matched to a gene: 23. The CDR3 has 23 residues. CDR1 is TSWWSYY, CDR2 QGS, per germline. The CDR3 loop reads CALGEWRRSSYWGIRGWTDKLIF. Written as DNA, the CDR3 is TGTGCTCTTGGGGAATGGAGAAGGTCGTCCTACTGGGGGATACGGGGTTGGACCGATAAACTCATCTTT.

This clone came up a few times. This sequence joins TRDV1 and TRDJ1; 11 bases map to TRDD3. Germline V lookup: CDR1 TSWWSYY, CDR2 QGS. CDR3 length: 22 amino acids. The V segment lost 4 bases and the J segment 2 bases; nucleotides outside the gene matches: 24. The CDR3 region has the DNA TGTGCTCTTGGGGTCCCCCTTACGGAGAATACTGGGGGATATCAACGGACCGATAAACTCATCTTT. Protein: CALGVPLTENTGGYQRTDKLIF.

A few counts support this clone. The chain is built from TRDV1 and TRDJ1; TRDD3 aligns across 11 bases. The J segment lost 0 bases and the V segment lost 1 base, leaving 16 bases of the junction unmatched. This CDR3 is built from 21 residues. The germline V gene has CDR1 TSWWSYY and CDR2 QGS. CDR3 in DNA: TGTGCTCTTGGGGAACCCGACTTCGTCCACTGGGGGATATCGTACACCGATAAACTCATCTTT. It translates to CALGEPDFVHWGISYTDKLIF.

A few counts support this clone. The rearrangement joins TRDV1 to TRDJ1; TRDD3 matches at 9 bases. The V segment lost 2 bases and the J segment 0 bases; nucleotides outside the gene matches: 16. This CDR3 contains 20 residues. The germline V gene has CDR1 TSWWSYY and CDR2 QGS. The CDR3 is CALGEGWLRLGDSYTDKLIF. CDR3 nucleotides: TGTGCTCTTGGGGAAGGGTGGCTTAGACTGGGGGACTCGTACACCGATAAACTCATCTTT.

This clone showed up just a few times. The V and J genes are TRDV1 and TRDJ1; TRDD3 aligns across 11 bases. TCRdb is silent on the J gene; assignment here came from matching the DNA to germline. The V gene end was trimmed by 2 bases and the J gene end by 7 bases; junction bases not matched to a gene: 15. The CDR3 consists of 18 residues. Germline V gene sequence: CDR1 TSWWSYY, CDR2 QGS. CDR3 coding DNA: TGTGCTCTTGGGGAATGGCATTTCTTGGGGGATACGGCGGGTAAACTCATCTTT. Translating it yields CALGEWHFLGDTAGKLIF.

This clone showed up just a few times. This chain uses TRDV1 with TRDJ1; TRDD3 matches 9 bases. Losses at the gene ends were 2 bases for V and 0 bases for J; bases not matched to a gene: 25. The CDR3 covers 23 residues. CDR1 is TSWWSYY, CDR2 QGS, per germline. The chain's CDR3 is CALGEGGSSIKRGYASYTDKLIF. The CDR3 nucleotides read TGTGCTCTTGGGGAAGGGGGGAGTTCCATTAAGAGGGGATACGCTTCGTACACCGATAAACTCATCTTT.

This clone turned up a few times. V is TRDV1 and J is TRDJ1; D perhaps matches TRDD2 (6 bases). Deletions cut 0 bases from V and 3 bases from J, with 29 bases between. This CDR3 has 21 amino acids. Germline V CDR1 and CDR2: TSWWSYY, QGS. CDR3 nucleotide sequence: TGTGCTCTTGGGGAACTCCTTTTCCTAAAGCGGGAGGAATACGGGGCCGATAAACTCATCTTT. Residues: CALGELLFLKREEYGADKLIF.

This clone was seen a handful of times. The chain joins TRDV1 to TRDJ1, with 8 bases lining up with TRDD3. Germline V gene sequence: CDR1 TSWWSYY, CDR2 QGS. The CDR3 length is 19 residues. V shed 6 bases and J 0 bases; nucleotides not matched to a gene: 18. The CDR3 loop reads CALGISFGNWGSYTDKLIF. The CDR3, as DNA: TGTGCTCTTGGTATCAGCTTCGGCAACTGGGGGTCCTACACCGATAAACTCATCTTT.

The rearrangement links TRDV1 to TRDJ1; D is ambiguous. CDR1 and CDR2 from the germline V gene are TSWWSYY and QGS. The CDR3 loop spans 12 amino acids. The V end was cut by 1 base, the J end by 2 bases, with 2 bases between. This CDR3 reads CALGEQTDKLIF. The DNA of the CDR3 is TGTGCTCTTGGGGAACAAACCGATAAACTCATCTTT.

This clone was seen more than once but under ten times. The chain links TRDV1 to TRDJ1, with unresolved D. From germline, CDR1 is TSWWSYY and CDR2 QGS. V gave up 0 bases and J gave up 0 bases, with 8 bases separating them. This CDR3 contains 15 residues. CDR3 sequence reads: CALGELRGYTDKLIF. The CDR3 DNA reads as TGTGCTCTTGGGGAACTAAGAGGGTACACCGATAAACTCATCTTT.

This clone appeared a few times. The rearrangement uses TRDV1 and TRDJ2; D is possibly TRDD2 (7 bases). From germline, CDR1 is TSWWSYY and CDR2 QGS. The CDR3 spans 24 residues. Trimming shortened V by 4 bases and J by 0 bases, and 36 bases separated the two germline ends. Here the CDR3 DNA reads TGTGCTCTTGGGGGAAGAGGGCAGCCTTCCTCCAGTAGTGGGGGCCATCCTTTGACAGCACAACTCTTCTTT. Its translation: CALGGRGQPSSSSGGHPLTAQLFF.

The rearrangement uses TRDV1 and TRDJ1; 12 bases fit TRDD3. The CDR3 loop spans 21 amino acids. The germline gives CDR1 TSWWSYY, CDR2 QGS. Losses at the gene ends were 0 bases for V and 3 bases for J; bases not matched to a gene: 17. The CDR3 is CALGELPYWGILLRGADKLIF. The CDR3 DNA reads TGTGCTCTTGGGGAACTTCCCTACTGGGGGATACTCCTTCGTGGGGCCGATAAACTCATCTTT.

The chain recombines TRDV1 with TRDJ1; D possibly corresponds to TRDD3 (5 bases). V lost 0 bases to trimming and J lost 0 bases, with 20 bases between them. Looked up from germline, CDR1 is TSWWSYY and CDR2 is QGS. The CDR3 consists of 19 residues. For the CDR3, the DNA is TGTGCTCTTGGGGAACTACAGCGGGCCGGGGACTTTTACACCGATAAACTCATCTTT. Its translation: CALGELQRAGDFYTDKLIF.

There are a few counts of this clone. The chain recombines TRDV1 with TRDJ1; TRDD3 agrees at 7 bases. CDR1 and CDR2 from the germline V gene are TSWWSYY and QGS. CDR3 size: 22 residues. The junction had 22 bases not matched to a gene; V was cut back by 0 bases and J by 0 bases. The CDR3 nucleotides read TGTGCTCTTGGGGAACTATCTAAGGGACCGAGGGGGATCCCCTCATACACCGATAAACTCATCTTT. This codes for CALGELSKGPRGIPSYTDKLIF.

The rearrangement joins TRDV1 to TRDJ1; D is unclear. Germline-derived CDR1 and CDR2 are TSWWSYY and QGS. This CDR3 is built from 15 residues. The V end lost 2 bases, the J end lost 10 bases, and 20 bases lay between the germline ends. This CDR3 is CALGEGWQELTRLIF. The CDR3 DNA sequence: TGTGCTCTTGGGGAAGGGTGGCAGGAACTGACACGACTCATCTTT.

V gene TRDV1 combines with J gene TRDJ1, with 7 bases fitting TRDD3. Germline V gives CDR1 TSWWSYY, CDR2 QGS. After removal of 2 bases from V and 0 bases from J, the junction contained 33 bases not matched to a gene. The CDR3 loop spans 25 amino acids. The CDR3 is CALGEVQSRAHEPDLNLGDTDKLIF. CDR3 in DNA: TGTGCTCTTGGGGAAGTGCAATCCCGAGCCCACGAACCCGATTTGAACCTGGGGGACACCGATAAACTCATCTTT.

This clone was observed a few times. The chain couples TRDV1 to TRDJ1, with 12 bases matching TRDD3. Per germline, CDR1 TSWWSYY and CDR2 QGS. This CDR3 has 20 amino acids. V trimming: 1 base; J trimming: 7 bases; junction bases outside the gene matches: 19. CDR3: CALGERLLGWGIRDEGKLIF. In nucleotides, the CDR3 is TGTGCTCTTGGGGAACGCCTATTGGGCTGGGGGATACGAGATGAGGGTAAACTCATCTTT.